Included here is one T cell receptor beta chain sequence, with context. Its antigen is currently not known. Base quality data are lacking; no much larger clone is found one base away. This entry comes from a study of chronic HIV infection and antiretroviral therapy (dated by TCRdb to between 2014 and 2017). The library was produced with 5' RACE. Sequencing was carried out with an Illumina MiSeq. TCRdb reprocessed the public reads (quality trimming at Q25 with fastp, clone calling with MiXCR) and kept in-frame beta chains. Entries are consolidated by CDR3 protein sequence, retaining the most common genes and DNA. This sample has 45,000 to 60,000 distinct CDR3 sequences in its table, and approximately 19% of those were observed once. Around 2.8% of the sample lies in the top ten. Its CDR3 holds 13 amino acids, cysteine through phenylalanine. The DNA shown is the 39-base CDR3, in frame from base 1. The germline V gene (reference sequence) sets CDR1 to MNHEY and CDR2 to SMNVEV. V is cut by 4 bases and J by 8 bases, and the space between the germline ends is 14 bases.

The clonotype originates from an adult who had HIV and had not received antiretroviral therapy, or was an uninfected healthy control (not recorded which). The chain links TRBV27 with TRBJ1-2; the D gene assignment is ambiguous. Sample: peripheral blood. CDR3 sequence: CASSSAVGHGYTF. In nucleotide form, the sequence is TGTGCCAGCAGTTCCGCGGTTGGCCACGGCTACACCTTC.